Shown below are 5 T cell receptor beta chains from a single sample sequenced in a study of blood T cells in healthy people across ages. For the second PCR, which ran for about 7 to 12 cycles, a sample-barcoded 5' primer and a J-beta primer mix were used. TCRdb re-called the 5' RACE reads with MiXCR, one entry per CDR3 protein. The sample includes 550,000 to 700,000 distinct CDR3 sequences, approximately 25% of them seen just once. Source material: blood. These receptor sequences come from a woman in her 70s in good health.

CDR3 protein: CSARDGFNYGYTF. CDR3 nucleotide sequence: TGCAGTGCTAGAGATGGCTTTAACTATGGCTACACCTTC. V gene TRBV20-1 combines with J gene TRBJ1-2; D call uncertain. This CDR3 spans 13 amino acids. Looked up from germline, CDR1 is DFQATT and CDR2 is SNEGSKA (reference sequence). V was cut by 0 bases and J by 1 base, with 6 bases left in between.

In this sample, this clonotype turned up many times. V and J are TRBV5-5 and TRBJ2-7, with D unresolved. The CDR3 totals 14 residues. Germline assignment: CDR1 SGHKS and CDR2 YYEKEE (reference sequence). Trimming removed 1 base from V and 3 bases from J, with 11 bases in between. The CDR3 nucleotides are TGTGCCAGCAGCTTGAAAGTGGGAATCTACGAGCAGTACTTC. Protein product: CASSLKVGIYEQYF.

The gene calls are TRBV5-1 and TRBJ2-2; 7 positions match TRBD1. Germline CDR1 SGHRS, CDR2 YFSETQ. V was clipped by 6 bases and J by 5 bases; unmatched bases: 4. The CDR3 contains 13 residues. CDR3 sequence reads: CASKTGTTGELFF. The CDR3 DNA is TGCGCCAGCAAGACAGGGACGACCGGGGAGCTGTTTTTT. Complete variable domain (other parts from reference TRBV5-1 and TRBJ2-2): KAGVTQTPRYLIKTRGQQVTLSCSPISGHRSVSWYQQTPGQGLQFLFEYFSETQRNKGNFPGRFSGRQFSNSRSEMNVSTLELGDSALYLCASKTGTTGELFFGEGSRLTVL.

This clonotype was seen more than once but under ten times. The chain has TRBV12-3 or TRBV12-4 and TRBJ2-5, with D tentatively TRBD1 (5 bases). V was shortened by 0 bases and J by 5 bases, with 13 bases between the two germline ends. The CDR3 totals 15 residues. The CDR3 DNA reads TGTGCCAGCAGTTTAGCCGGCAGGGCGTTGGAGACCCAGTACTTC. Amino acids: CASSLAGRALETQYF.

This clonotype was found a few times. V is TRBV6-2 or TRBV6-3 and J is TRBJ1-5, with D uncertain. Trimming pared 2 bases from V and 0 bases from J, leaving 2 bases between. This CDR3 spans 13 amino acids. Germline V gives CDR1 MNHEY, CDR2 SVGEGT. The CDR3 bases are TGTGCCAGCAGTTACGTTAGCAATCAGCCCCAGCATTTT. This encodes CASSYVSNQPQHF.